A single sample gave rise to the 5 T cell receptor beta chains below, sequenced in a study of cytomegalovirus exposure and HLA in healthy donors. With 60 Vbeta and 13 Jbeta primers, the PCR was carried out. The table came from immunoSEQ multiplex PCR; TCRdb's copy has only in-frame clones and leaves some out. This table holds approximately 190,000 clones, around 75% found once. The source material was PBMCs. The receptor source for this set is a woman aged 30 to 39 in good health and CMV-seronegative.

This clone was counted between two and nine times. The gene calls are TRBV5-1 and TRBJ1-6, with D possibly matching TRBD1 (6 bases). V dropped 0 bases and J dropped 9 bases, with 13 bases sitting between them. Germline CDR1 reads SGHRS; CDR2 reads YFSETQ. The CDR3 contains 15 residues. The CDR3 nucleotides are TGCGCCAGCAGCTTGGAAAGCCAGGGGATTTCACCCCTCCACTTT. This translates into CASSLESQGISPLHF.

This chain joins TRBV7-2 and TRBJ2-5; possible D gene TRBD2, 6 bases. V lost 5 bases and J 4 bases, leaving 14 bases between the germline ends. Germline V gene lookup returns CDR1 SGHTA and CDR2 FQGNSA. CDR3 length equals 14 residues. CDR3 nucleotides: TGTGCCAGCAGCCCCCTCGGGGGTCCAGAGACCCAGTACTTC. Translation gives CASSPLGGPETQYF.

The J gene is TRBJ2-6, the V gene TRBV4-2; D gene ambiguous. Trimming removed 0 bases from V and 2 bases from J, with 8 bases in between. The CDR3 sequence is 16 residues long. Germline V lookup: CDR1 LGHNA, CDR2 YNFKEQ. CDR3 coding DNA: TGTGCCAGCAGCCAAGAGAACATACCTGGGGCCAACGTCCTGACTTTC. It translates to CASSQENIPGANVLTF.

The chain couples TRBV15 to TRBJ1-1; tentative D call: TRBD1 (6 bases). Germline assignment: CDR1 LNHNV and CDR2 YYDKDF (reference sequence). Between the trimmed V and J ends, which lost 3 bases and 11 bases, there was a span of 25 bases. The CDR3 length is 16 residues. For the CDR3, the DNA is TGTGCCACCAGCAGGGAGACTCGGAAGGACAGCCCAGGGGCTTTCTTT. This sequence encodes CATSRETRKDSPGAFF.

Points on this clone: The sample holds other DNA sequences that translate to the same CDR3. The chain links TRBV27 to TRBJ1-5, with unresolved D. V was clipped by 0 bases and J by 2 bases, with 8 bases between them. Germline V gives CDR1 MNHEY, CDR2 SMNVEV (reference sequence). The CDR3 length is 15 residues. CDR3 residues: CASSLSPGGNQPQHF. The CDR3 DNA reads TGTGCCAGCAGTTTATCGCCCGGGGGCAATCAGCCCCAGCATTTT.